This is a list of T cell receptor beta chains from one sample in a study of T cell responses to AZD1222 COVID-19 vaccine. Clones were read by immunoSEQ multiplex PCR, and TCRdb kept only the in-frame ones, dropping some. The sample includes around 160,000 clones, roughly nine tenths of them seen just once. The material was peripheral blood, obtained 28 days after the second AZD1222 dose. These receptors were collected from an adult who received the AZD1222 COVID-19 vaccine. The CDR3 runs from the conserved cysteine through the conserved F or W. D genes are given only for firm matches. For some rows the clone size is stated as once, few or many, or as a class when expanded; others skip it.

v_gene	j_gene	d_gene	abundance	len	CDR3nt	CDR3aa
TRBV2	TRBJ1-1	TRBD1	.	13	TGTGCCAGCAGTAACAGGGGTCGAACTGAAGCTTTCTTT	CASSNRGRTEAFF
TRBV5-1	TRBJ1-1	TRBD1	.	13	TGCGCCAGCAGCCAGGGACAGAGGCCTGAAGCTTTCTTT	CASSQGQRPEAFF
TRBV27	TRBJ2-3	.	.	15	TGTGCCAGCAGTTTAGGCCAGGGTGGGACAGATACGCAGTATTTT	CASSLGQGGTDTQYF
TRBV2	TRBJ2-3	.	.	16	TGTGCCAGCAGTGAAGCAATAGGGTGGGGCGGAGATACGCAGTATTTT	CASSEAIGWGGDTQYF
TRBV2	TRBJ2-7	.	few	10	TGTGCCAGCGGTGACTACGAGCAGTACTTC	CASGDYEQYF
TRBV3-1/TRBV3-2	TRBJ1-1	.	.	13	TGTGCCAGCAGCCATAGTCAGGGAACTGAAGCTTTCTTT	CASSHSQGTEAFF
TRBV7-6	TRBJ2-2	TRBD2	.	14	TGTGCCAGCAGCCCCGGGACTAGAGCTGGGGAGCTGTTTTTT	CASSPGTRAGELFF
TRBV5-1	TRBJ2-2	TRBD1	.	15	TGCGCCAGCAGCACGGGACAGGGGGCGTCCGGGGAGCTGTTTTTT	CASSTGQGASGELFF
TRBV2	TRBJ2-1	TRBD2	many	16	TGTGCCAGCAGTGAATGGACTAGCGGAAACTACAATGAGCAGTTCTTC	CASSEWTSGNYNEQFF
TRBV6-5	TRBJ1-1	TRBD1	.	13	TGTGCCAGCAGCGCCGACAGGGGGACTGAAGCTTTCTTT	CASSADRGTEAFF
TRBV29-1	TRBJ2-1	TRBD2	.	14	TGCAGCGGGAGCGGGGGGACGTCCTACAATGAGCAGTTCTTC	CSGSGGTSYNEQFF
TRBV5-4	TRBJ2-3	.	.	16	TGTGCCAGCAGCTCTTCCCGGTGGGGGAGCACAGATACGCAGTATTTT	CASSSSRWGSTDTQYF
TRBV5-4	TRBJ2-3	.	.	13	TGTGCCAGCAGCTCCCGCGGGCCAGATACGCAGTATTTT	CASSSRGPDTQYF
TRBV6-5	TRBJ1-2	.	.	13	TGTGCCAGCAGTTACTCGAGACAGTATGGCTACACCTTC	CASSYSRQYGYTF
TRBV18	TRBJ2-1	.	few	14	TGTGCCAGCTCACCGTTTGTGGGGCTCGATGAGCAGTTCTTC	CASSPFVGLDEQFF
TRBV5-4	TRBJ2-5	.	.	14	TGTGCCAGCAGCTCGGACACCTACCAAGAGACCCAGTACTTC	CASSSDTYQETQYF
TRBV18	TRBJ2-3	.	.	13	TGTGCCAGCTCGGTCCACAGTACAGATACGCAGTATTTT	CASSVHSTDTQYF
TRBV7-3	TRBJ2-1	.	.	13	TGTGCCAGCAGCTTCGGCCAGGTGAATGAGCAGTTCTTC	CASSFGQVNEQFF
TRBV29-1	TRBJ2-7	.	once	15	TGCAGCGTCCTCACCAGTTGGGGGCAGAGCTACGAGCAGTACTTC	CSVLTSWGQSYEQYF
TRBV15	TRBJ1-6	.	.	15	TGTGCCACCAGCAGAGATACCGCGGCTGGGTCACCCCTCCACTTT	CATSRDTAAGSPLHF
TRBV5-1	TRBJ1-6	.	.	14	TGCGCCAGCAGCTTGGTCAGGGACAATTCACCCCTCCACTTT	CASSLVRDNSPLHF
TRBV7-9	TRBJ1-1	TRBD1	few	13	TGTGCCAGCACCCCGGGACAGGGCCCTGAAGCTTTCTTT	CASTPGQGPEAFF
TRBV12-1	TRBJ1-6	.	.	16	TGTGCCAGCAGCCCCGGCGTGAGCTCCTATAATTCACCCCTCCACTTT	CASSPGVSSYNSPLHF
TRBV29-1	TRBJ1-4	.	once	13	TGCAGCGCCGCGGCACGGGTTAATGAAAAACTGTTTTTT	CSAAARVNEKLFF
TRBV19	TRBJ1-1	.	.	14	TGTGCCAGTAGTCTCCTCTCCACGAACACTGAAGCTTTCTTT	CASSLLSTNTEAFF
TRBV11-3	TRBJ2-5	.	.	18	TGTGCCAGCAGCTCCAGGGGGTCCGGGACAGCGGGTCAAGAGACCCAGTACTTC	CASSSRGSGTAGQETQYF
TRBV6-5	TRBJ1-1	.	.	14	TGTGCCAGCAGTTACTCTGCAGGGTACACTGAAGCTTTCTTT	CASSYSAGYTEAFF
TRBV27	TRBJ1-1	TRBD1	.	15	TGTGCCAGCAGTTTCAGCCCGGGGGGACAGATTGAAGCTTTCTTT	CASSFSPGGQIEAFF
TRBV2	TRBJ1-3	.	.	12	TGTGCCAGCAGTGAAGCGTATCGCTCAATATATTTT	CASSEAYRSIYF
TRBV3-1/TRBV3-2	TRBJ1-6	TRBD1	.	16	TGTGCCAGCAGCCTATTTACGGGACAGGGCGGTTCACCCCTCCACTTT	CASSLFTGQGGSPLHF
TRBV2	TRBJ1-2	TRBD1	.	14	TGTGCCAGCAGTGGGACAGGGGGCATCTATGGCTACACCTTC	CASSGTGGIYGYTF
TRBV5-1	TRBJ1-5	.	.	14	TGCGCCAGCAGCATAGGGGGTAGCAATCAGCCCCAGCATTTT	CASSIGGSNQPQHF
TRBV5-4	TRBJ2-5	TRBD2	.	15	TGTGCCAGCAGCCCACTAGCGGGAGGAAAAGAGACCCAGTACTTC	CASSPLAGGKETQYF
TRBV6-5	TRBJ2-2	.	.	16	TGTGCCAGCAGTTACCTAGCACTCGAGGTTACCGGGGAGCTGTTTTTT	CASSYLALEVTGELFF
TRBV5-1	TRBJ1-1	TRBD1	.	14	TGCGCCAGCAGCTCACAGGGGCCGCGTACTGAAGCTTTCTTT	CASSSQGPRTEAFF
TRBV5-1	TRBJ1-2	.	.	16	TGCGCCAGCAGCTTGGACAGGGTGATTTTTAACTATGGCTACACCTTC	CASSLDRVIFNYGYTF
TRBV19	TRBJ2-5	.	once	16	TGTGCCAGTAGTCTCCGACCAATCCTTTTCCAAGAGACCCAGTACTTC	CASSLRPILFQETQYF
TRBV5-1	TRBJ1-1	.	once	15	TGCGCCAGCAGCTCGGCCGGGCCCGCGACCACTGAAGCTTTCTTT	CASSSAGPATTEAFF
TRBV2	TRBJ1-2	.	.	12	TGTGCCAGCAGTCGGAGGGACTATGGCTACACCTTC	CASSRRDYGYTF
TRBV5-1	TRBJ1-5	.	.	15	TGCGCCAGCAGCTTGGCGCCAGGAACTAATCAGCCCCAGCATTTT	CASSLAPGTNQPQHF
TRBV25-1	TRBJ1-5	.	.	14	TGTGCCAGCAGTGAAATGGGGAACAATCAGCCCCAGCATTTT	CASSEMGNNQPQHF
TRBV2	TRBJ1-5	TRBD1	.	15	TGTGCCAGCAGGGGGGGACAGGCAAACAATCAGCCCCAGCATTTT	CASRGGQANNQPQHF
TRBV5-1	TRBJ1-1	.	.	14	TGCGCCAGCAGCTTGGTAGCCCTGGGGACTGAAGCTTTCTTT	CASSLVALGTEAFF
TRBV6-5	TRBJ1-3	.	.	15	TGTGCCAGCGCACAATCGGGGAGCTCTGGAAACACCATATATTTT	CASAQSGSSGNTIYF
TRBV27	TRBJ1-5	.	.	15	TGTGCCAGCAGTTCACTAAAAGATAGCAATCAGCCCCAGCATTTT	CASSSLKDSNQPQHF